The 26 T cell receptor beta chains in this list originate from one sample, sequenced in a study of CD8 T cells in Susac syndrome. Roughly 0.45 to 1 ug RNA was reverse transcribed with random hexamers. TCRdb redid the calling of the immunoSEQ multiplex PCR reads with MiXCR, one entry per CDR3 protein. The data hold a few hundred thousand distinct CDR3 sequences, with about 92% observed a single time. Sequenced: CD4+ T cells from PBMCs. The receptor source for this set is a human donor with multiple sclerosis.

V usage is TRBV12-3 or TRBV12-4 and J usage is TRBJ2-1; 7 bases fit TRBD2. Trimming cost V 6 bases and J 2 bases; bases outside gene matches: 10. The CDR3 sequence is 16 residues long. Written as DNA, the CDR3 is TGTGCCAGCAGCCCGCCGGGACTACCGACCTACAATGAGCAGTTCTTC. Encoded protein: CASSPPGLPTYNEQFF.

This clonotype is a singleton in its sample. The CDR3 spells CASSHPTGIQNTDTQYF. The CDR3 coding sequence is TGTGCCAGCAGCCATCCCACCGGGATCCAGAACACAGATACGCAGTATTTT. The J gene is TRBJ2-3, the V gene TRBV14; a weak D match, TRBD2 (5 bases). The CDR3 covers 17 residues. From germline, CDR1 is SGHDN and CDR2 FVKESK. V dropped 3 bases and J dropped 2 bases, with 18 bases sitting between them.

The rearrangement uses TRBV7-2 and TRBJ2-3; a weak D match, TRBD2 (5 bases). Trimming cost V 1 base and J 12 bases, with 23 bases left between them. The germline V gene has CDR1 SGHTA and CDR2 FQGNSA. The CDR3 extends over 16 amino acids. In DNA form, the CDR3 reads TGTGCCAGCAGCTTAGGAGCCGTCGAGGGTCCATACCTACAGTATTTT. It translates to CASSLGAVEGPYLQYF. The full variable domain, completed using reference TRBV7-2 and TRBJ2-3, is GAGVSQSPSNKVTEKGKDVELRCDPISGHTALYWYRQSLGQGLEFLIYFQGNSAPDKSGLPSDRFSAERTGGSVSTLTIQRTQQEDSAVYLCASSLGAVEGPYLQYFGPGTRLTVL.

The chain links TRBV7-9 to TRBJ1-2, with D possibly matching TRBD1 (6 bases). Germline-derived CDR1 and CDR2 are SEHNR and FQNEAQ (reference sequence). Trimming left V 5 bases short and J 8 bases short, with 18 bases between. The CDR3 runs 14 residues. The CDR3 loop is CASSIRQATGGYTF. CDR3 sequence (DNA): TGTGCCAGCAGCATAAGACAGGCGACGGGAGGCTACACCTTC.

This clonotype has more than one count but fewer than ten. The V call is TRBV7-9, the J call TRBJ2-7; weak D call: TRBD2 (6 bases). Germline-derived CDR1 and CDR2 are SEHNR and FQNEAQ (reference sequence). This CDR3 is built from 13 residues. With 0 bases removed from V and 7 bases from J, the gap between germline ends came to 10 bases. The CDR3 is CASSLAPAGEQYF. Here the CDR3 DNA reads TGTGCCAGCAGCTTAGCGCCGGCGGGGGAGCAGTACTTC.

The V gene is TRBV12-3 or TRBV12-4, the J gene TRBJ2-5, with D maybe TRBD1 (6 bases). V was clipped by 6 bases and J by 5 bases, with 22 bases between them. The CDR3 is 16 amino acids. CDR3 sequence: CASSQITGLGAETQYF. The DNA for the CDR3 is TGTGCCAGCAGCCAGATAACAGGGTTAGGGGCTGAGACCCAGTACTTC.

The CDR3 DNA sequence: TGTGCCAGCTCACCACTAAATCCCCGGGGTCCGAACACTGAAGCTTTCTTT. This gives the protein CASSPLNPRGPNTEAFF. The chain combines TRBV18 with TRBJ1-1; D is uncertain. V was shortened by 1 base and J by 1 base, with 16 bases between the two germline ends. CDR3 length equals 17 residues. Germline V gene data show CDR1 as KGHSH and CDR2 as LQKENI.

This clonotype was seen only a few times. The V and J genes are TRBV6-5 and TRBJ2-7; no definite D call. CDR3 length: 11 residues. Trimming took off 5 bases at V and 7 bases at J, with 9 bases between the two ends. Germline V gene data show CDR1 as MNHEY and CDR2 as SVGAGI. The CDR3 nucleotides read TGTGCCAGCAGTCCGACTCGTGAGCAGTACTTC. Translation gives CASSPTREQYF.

The chain recombines TRBV7-3 with TRBJ2-1; 9 bases fit TRBD1. The trim removed 5 bases at V and 10 bases at J, leaving 9 bases unmatched. CDR1 and CDR2 from the germline V gene are SGHTA and FQGTGA. The CDR3 consists of 14 residues. CDR3 DNA: TGTGCCAGCAGCCGCTCGGGACAGGGACTCGAGCAGTTCTTC. Protein: CASSRSGQGLEQFF.

The genes are TRBV12-3 or TRBV12-4 and TRBJ2-5; no clear D gene. Trimming removed 5 bases at V and 5 bases at J, with 9 bases between. CDR3 length: 12 amino acids. CDR3 amino acids: CASSARGETQYF. The CDR3 bases are TGTGCCAGCAGTGCCCGTGGGGAGACCCAGTACTTC.

The chain joins TRBV12-3 or TRBV12-4 to TRBJ1-4, with 7 bases that match TRBD1. The CDR3 loop spans 15 amino acids. The junction had 4 bases not matched to a gene; V was cut back by 6 bases and J by 0 bases. Here the CDR3 DNA reads TGTGCCAGCAGACCCGGACAGGCAACTAATGAAAAACTGTTTTTT. Translation gives CASRPGQATNEKLFF.

The CDR3 sequence is CASSFKSDRITEAFF. The CDR3 DNA reads as TGCGCCAGCAGCTTCAAGTCGGACAGGATCACTGAAGCTTTCTTT. The chain joins TRBV5-1 to TRBJ1-1; 7 positions match TRBD1. The trim removed 2 bases at V and 4 bases at J, leaving 8 bases unmatched. There are 15 residues in the CDR3. CDR1 is SGHRS and CDR2 is YFSETQ in the germline V gene.

The chain joins TRBV25-1 to TRBJ1-2; D call uncertain. The length of the CDR3 is 13 residues. Per germline, CDR1 MGHDK and CDR2 SYGVNS. The V gene lost 6 bases and the J gene lost 4 bases, with 12 bases spanning the gap. This chain's CDR3 is CASRDPGLYGYTF. The DNA for the CDR3 is TGTGCCAGCAGGGACCCCGGGCTCTATGGCTACACCTTC.

The chain combines TRBV20-1 with TRBJ1-2; D gene uncertain. The CDR3 is 14 amino acids. Germline V gene lookup returns CDR1 DFQATT and CDR2 SNEGSKA (reference sequence). V lost 8 bases to trimming and J lost 8 bases, with 24 bases between them. The CDR3 nucleotides are TGCAGTTCGATGAGATCAGCCTCCGACTCGGGCTACACCTTC. Translating gives CSSMRSASDSGYTF.

The genes are TRBV2 and TRBJ1-2; the match to TRBD1 covers 8 bases. CDR1 and CDR2 from the germline V gene are SNHLY and FYNNEI. The CDR3 is made up of 15 amino acids. V lost 8 bases and J lost 7; bases outside the gene matches: 15. The CDR3 region has the DNA TGTGCCAGCGAGCGCGAGTTCCAGGGGGCTGGTGGCTACACCTTC. Translation: CASEREFQGAGGYTF.

The CDR3 loop is CATHADGSSYEQYF. Written as DNA, the CDR3 is TGTGCCACCCATGCGGACGGCAGCTCCTACGAGCAGTACTTC. The chain employs TRBV10-3 and TRBJ2-7; no reliable D call. V was pared by 10 bases and J by 0 bases, with 16 bases between. The CDR3 sequence is 14 residues long. Germline CDR1 and CDR2: ENHRY and SYGVKD.

This rearrangement joins TRBV4-3 to TRBJ2-5; perhaps TRBD1 as D (5 bases). V gave up 0 bases and J gave up 7 bases, with 18 bases separating them. Germline V gene data show CDR1 as LGHNA and CDR2 as YSLEER. This CDR3 contains 16 residues. Here the CDR3 reads CASSQETGPPVGTQYF. The CDR3 DNA sequence: TGCGCCAGCAGCCAAGAAACAGGACCTCCCGTAGGGACCCAGTACTTC.

The chain couples TRBV19 to TRBJ1-2; 9 nucleotides match TRBD1. The junction had 12 bases not matched to a gene; V was cut back by 6 bases and J by 4 bases. The germline gives CDR1 LNHDA, CDR2 SQIVND (reference sequence). The CDR3 extends over 16 amino acids. CDR3 loop: CASRGTGNSRLYGYTF. In nucleotides, the CDR3 is TGTGCCAGTAGGGGGACAGGGAACTCACGACTCTATGGCTACACCTTC.

The chain links TRBV10-3 to TRBJ1-2; 10 bases align to TRBD1. CDR1 and CDR2 from the germline V gene are ENHRY and SYGVKD. The CDR3 contains 14 residues. Losses at the gene ends were 6 bases for V and 3 bases for J; bases not matched to a gene: 4. The CDR3: CAIRPGTGDYGYTF. The DNA of the CDR3 is TGTGCCATCAGACCCGGGACAGGGGACTATGGCTACACCTTC.

This chain links TRBV29-1 with TRBJ1-4; the match to TRBD1 covers 8 bases. The CDR3 is made up of 12 amino acids. V gave up 7 bases and J gave up 7 bases; unmatched junction bases: 5. Germline CDR1 and CDR2: SQVTM and ANQGSEA. In DNA, the CDR3 is TGCAGCGCCGGACAGGGTGGTGAAAAACTGTTTTTT. This translates into CSAGQGGEKLFF.

V and J are TRBV6-2 or TRBV6-3 and TRBJ2-1; D is possibly TRBD2 (6 bases). Germline loops: CDR1 MNHEY, CDR2 SVGEGT. Trimming left V 2 bases short and J 6 bases short, with 14 bases between. The CDR3 covers 15 residues. CDR3 nucleotides: TGTGCCAGCAGTTACGGTACTAGCAGTACCAATGAGCAGTTCTTC. Translating it yields CASSYGTSSTNEQFF.

This sequence joins TRBV7-9 and TRBJ2-3; possibly TRBD2 for D (7 bases). Germline V gene lookup returns CDR1 SEHNR and CDR2 FQNEAQ (reference sequence). The CDR3 loop spans 15 amino acids. The V end was cut by 2 bases, the J end by 2 bases, with 11 bases between. The CDR3 loop reads CASSLLGGPTDTQYF. For the CDR3, the DNA is TGTGCCAGCAGCTTATTGGGGGGGCCCACAGATACGCAGTATTTT.

The chain has TRBV5-1 and TRBJ2-1; D is undetermined. The V end lost 7 bases, the J end lost 1 base, and 12 bases lay between the germline ends. CDR3 size: 14 residues. CDR1 is SGHRS, CDR2 YFSETQ, per germline. The CDR3 DNA reads as TGCGCCAGCGGGTCGGGTCAATCCTACAATGAGCAGTTCTTC. Translation gives CASGSGQSYNEQFF.

This sequence joins TRBV7-2 and TRBJ2-5; 7 bases fit TRBD1. Germline V gene sequence: CDR1 SGHTA, CDR2 FQGNSA. This CDR3 contains 14 residues. The J segment lost 4 bases and the V segment lost 5 bases, leaving 7 bases of the junction unmatched. The CDR3 sequence: CASSVDRAGETQYF. CDR3 sequence (DNA): TGTGCCAGCAGCGTAGACAGGGCAGGAGAGACCCAGTACTTC. The whole variable domain, remainder taken from reference TRBV7-2 and TRBJ2-5, is GAGVSQSPSNKVTEKGKDVELRCDPISGHTALYWYRQSLGQGLEFLIYFQGNSAPDKSGLPSDRFSAERTGGSVSTLTIQRTQQEDSAVYLCASSVDRAGETQYFGPGTRLLVL.

The rearrangement links TRBV7-9 to TRBJ1-2, with D maybe TRBD1 (5 bases). CDR3 length: 14 amino acids. Between the trimmed V and J ends, which lost 5 bases and 4 bases, there was a span of 14 bases. CDR1 is SEHNR and CDR2 is FQNEAQ in the germline V gene (reference sequence). The CDR3 bases are TGTGCCAGCAGCCTCGGTGGACAACGCTATGGCTACACCTTC. It is translated as CASSLGGQRYGYTF.

V gene TRBV7-2 combines with J gene TRBJ2-1; a weak D match, TRBD2 (5 bases). The CDR3 is made up of 15 amino acids. Trimming pared 0 bases from V and 3 bases from J, leaving 9 bases between. The germline gives CDR1 SGHTA, CDR2 FQGNSA. The CDR3 loop is CASSLARGRYNEQFF. The CDR3, as DNA: TGTGCCAGCAGCTTAGCTCGCGGGCGCTACAATGAGCAGTTCTTC.